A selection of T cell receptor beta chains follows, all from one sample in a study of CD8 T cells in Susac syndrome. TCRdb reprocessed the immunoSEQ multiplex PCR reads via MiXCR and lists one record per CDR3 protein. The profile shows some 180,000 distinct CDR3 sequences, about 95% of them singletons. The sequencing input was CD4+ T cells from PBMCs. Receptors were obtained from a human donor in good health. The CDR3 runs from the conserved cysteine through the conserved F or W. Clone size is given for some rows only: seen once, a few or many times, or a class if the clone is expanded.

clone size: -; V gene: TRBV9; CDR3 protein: CASSAHLAPTDTQYF
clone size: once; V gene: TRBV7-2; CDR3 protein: CASSDRGSGRGEQYF
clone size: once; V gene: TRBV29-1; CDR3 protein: CSVGHAVFKANGYTF
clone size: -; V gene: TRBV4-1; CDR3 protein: CASSQAGTSGTDTQYF
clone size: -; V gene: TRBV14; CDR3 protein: CASSVQGLMNEQFF
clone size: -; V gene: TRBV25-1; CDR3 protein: CASSTGQGRYEQYF
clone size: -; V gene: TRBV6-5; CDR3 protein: CASSSTYDRRTAFF
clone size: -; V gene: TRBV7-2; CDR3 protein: CATRGQGSYEQYF
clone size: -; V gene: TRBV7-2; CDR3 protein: CASSFGTTGNTIYF
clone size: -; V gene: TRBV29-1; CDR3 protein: CSAVAGVSTDTQYF
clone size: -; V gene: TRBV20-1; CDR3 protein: CSALGLAVYEQYF
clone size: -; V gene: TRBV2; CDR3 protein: CASSGQGGDEKLFF
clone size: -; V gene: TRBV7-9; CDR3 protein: CASSWLNLNTEAFF
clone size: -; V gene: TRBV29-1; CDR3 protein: CSVEKERLTEAFF
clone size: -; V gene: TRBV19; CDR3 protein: CASSGYGTTPGNEQFF
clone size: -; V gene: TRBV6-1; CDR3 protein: CASSPGTSGYEETQYF
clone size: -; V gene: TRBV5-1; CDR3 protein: CASSLVGDTEAFF
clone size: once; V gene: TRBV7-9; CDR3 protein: CASSLSSWRTTNEQYF
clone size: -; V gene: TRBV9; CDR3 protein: CASSARTGSNYEQYF
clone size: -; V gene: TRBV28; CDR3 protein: CASSLSRGYGGYTF
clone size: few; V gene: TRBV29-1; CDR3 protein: CSVDRQVNTEAFF
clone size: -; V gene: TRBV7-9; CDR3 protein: CASSSPADTQYF
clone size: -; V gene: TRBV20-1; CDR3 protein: CSASGRVGKNIQYF
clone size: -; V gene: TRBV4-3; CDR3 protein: CASSQGRAGYNEQFF
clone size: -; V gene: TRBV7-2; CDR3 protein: CASSFYEGGTEAFF
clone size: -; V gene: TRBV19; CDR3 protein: CATGTTEQYF
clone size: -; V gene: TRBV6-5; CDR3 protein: CASSYDGLNEQYF
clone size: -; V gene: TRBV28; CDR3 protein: CASGLDRLNYGYTF